The 17 T cell receptor beta chains listed next were all sequenced from one sample in a study of blood T cell repertoires in COVID-19. Produced via immunoSEQ multiplex PCR; TCRdb's table is partial and in-frame only. Among about 76,000 clones listed, about 81% were seen once. Sequencing used peripheral blood. Source of these receptors: a human donor in a cohort sampled during active COVID-19.

The CDR3 region is CATSDPGGSGNEQFF. CDR3 bases: TGTGCCACCAGTGACCCGGGGGGGTCCGGCAATGAGCAGTTCTTC. The V call is TRBV24-1, the J call TRBJ2-1; TRBD2 matches at 8 bases. The V gene end was trimmed by 4 bases and the J gene end by 6 bases; junction bases not matched to a gene: 7. Germline CDR1 reads KGHDR; CDR2 reads SFDVKD. This CDR3 region has 15 residues.

The rearrangement joins TRBV7-9 to TRBJ1-4, with D unresolved. Germline CDR1 is SEHNR and CDR2 is FQNEAQ (reference sequence). V was cut by 4 bases and J by 5 bases, with 14 bases left in between. CDR3 length: 15 residues. The CDR3 region is CASSSSPGSNEKLFF. CDR3 bases: TGTGCCAGCAGCTCAAGTCCCGGGTCCAATGAAAAACTGTTTTTT.

The rearrangement links TRBV6-5 to TRBJ2-7, with D possibly being TRBD1 (6 bases). CDR3 size: 14 residues. Trimming removed 2 bases from V and 6 bases from J, with 14 bases in between. Germline V gene lookup returns CDR1 MNHEY and CDR2 SVGAGI. The CDR3 sequence is CASSYAAGASEQYF. CDR3 coding DNA: TGTGCCAGCAGTTACGCGGCAGGGGCCAGCGAGCAGTACTTC.

CDR3: CASSELQNSNQPQHF. The CDR3 DNA reads as TGTGCCAGCAGTGAATTACAGAATAGCAATCAGCCCCAGCATTTT. The chain uses TRBV6-1 and TRBJ1-5; the D is unclear. The CDR3 spans 15 residues. Per germline, CDR1 MNHNS and CDR2 SASEGT. V was clipped by 2 bases and J by 0 bases, with 8 bases between them.

J is TRBJ2-7 and V is TRBV18; 7 bases map to TRBD1. This CDR3 comprises 15 residues. The germline CDR1 and CDR2 sequences are KGHSH and LQKENI. The V segment lost 4 bases and the J segment 0 bases; nucleotides outside the gene matches: 6. The CDR3 DNA follows: TGTGCCAGCTCACTAGGGACAGCTAGCTCCTACGAGCAGTACTTC. Amino acid sequence: CASSLGTASSYEQYF.

This clone appeared a few times. V and J are TRBV28 and TRBJ1-1; D is unclear. Germline values: CDR1 MDHEN, CDR2 SYDVKM. This CDR3 is 12 amino acids long. The ends were cut back, 7 bases at V and 7 bases at J, with 13 bases in the middle. The CDR3 reads CASTLGRGEAFF. CDR3 in DNA: TGTGCCAGCACCCTAGGACGGGGTGAAGCTTTCTTT.

This chain connects TRBV6-5 to TRBJ2-3, with D tentatively TRBD1 (6 bases). This CDR3 has 15 residues. The germline gives CDR1 MNHEY, CDR2 SVGAGI. V lost 7 bases and J 0 bases, leaving 14 bases between the germline ends. This CDR3 is CASNPGQSSTDTQYF. For the CDR3, the DNA is TGTGCCAGCAATCCCGGACAGTCTAGCACAGATACGCAGTATTTT.

V is TRBV2 and J is TRBJ2-1; TRBD2 aligns across 8 bases. The germline V gene has CDR1 SNHLY and CDR2 FYNNEI. The V and J ends lost 7 bases and 0 bases, in that order; junction bases with no gene match: 11. The CDR3 is 17 amino acids. The CDR3 DNA reads as TGTGCCAGCAAACAGATGCTGGGACTAGGCTCCTACAATGAGCAGTTCTTC. Amino acid sequence: CASKQMLGLGSYNEQFF.

The chain carries TRBV5-1 and TRBJ2-4; 9 nucleotides match TRBD1. This CDR3 is 19 amino acids long. The V gene end was trimmed by 3 bases and the J gene end by 0 bases; junction bases not matched to a gene: 13. CDR1 and CDR2 from the germline V gene are SGHRS and YFSETQ. DNA of the CDR3: TGCGCCAGCAGCTCGCTTGGACAGGGGCGAACTCTAGCCAAAAACATTCAGTACTTC. The encoded protein is CASSSLGQGRTLAKNIQYF.

V is TRBV29-1 and J is TRBJ2-3, with 8 bases that match TRBD2. The V gene end was trimmed by 3 bases and the J gene end by 4 bases; junction bases not matched to a gene: 12. Germline V gene sequence: CDR1 SQVTM, CDR2 ANQGSEA. The CDR3 is made up of 16 amino acids. DNA for the CDR3: TGCAGCGTTGATCCCTCCCATTCCGGGGGGGCAGATACGCAGTATTTT. It encodes CSVDPSHSGGADTQYF.

The V call is TRBV6-5, the J call TRBJ1-5, with D perhaps matching TRBD1 (5 bases). Germline CDR1 and CDR2: MNHEY and SVGAGI. The CDR3 is 15 residues long. V lost 7 bases and J 3 bases, leaving 16 bases between the germline ends. For the CDR3, the DNA is TGTGCCAGCACCCTCATGGGGGGAACCAATCAGCCCCAGCATTTT. Residues: CASTLMGGTNQPQHF.

The gene calls are TRBV5-1 and TRBJ1-2; no reliable D call. The CDR3 contains 13 residues. With 0 bases removed from V and 5 bases from J, the gap between germline ends came to 8 bases. Looked up from germline, CDR1 is SGHRS and CDR2 is YFSETQ. The CDR3 here is CASSLGVGYGYTF. The CDR3 DNA is TGCGCCAGCAGCTTGGGGGTCGGGTATGGCTACACCTTC.

The chain carries TRBV30 and TRBJ2-7, with D perhaps matching TRBD2 (5 bases). CDR3 size: 12 residues. Germline loops: CDR1 GTSNPN, CDR2 SVGIG (reference sequence). Trimming shortened V by 2 bases and J by 2 bases, and 7 bases separated the two germline ends. CDR3: CAWSRDAYEQYF. CDR3 nucleotides: TGTGCCTGGAGTCGGGATGCCTACGAGCAGTACTTC.

The chain is built from TRBV3-1 (or the pseudogene TRBV3-2) and TRBJ1-5; maybe TRBD1 (6 bases). This CDR3 contains 14 residues. Per germline, CDR1 LGHDT and CDR2 YNNKEL (reference sequence). With 1 base removed from V and 7 bases from J, the gap between germline ends came to 11 bases. The CDR3 loop reads CASSQGGGGQPQHF. CDR3 coding DNA: TGTGCCAGCAGCCAAGGGGGGGGCGGGCAGCCCCAGCATTTT.

The chain joins TRBV2 to TRBJ1-1; 10 bases match TRBD1. This CDR3 has 13 residues. CDR1 is SNHLY, CDR2 FYNNEI, per germline. With 7 bases clipped from V and 5 bases from J, the junction kept 4 bases outside the gene matches. The CDR3 coding sequence is TGTGCCAGCACTGGACAGGGGGGTACTGAAGCTTTCTTT. This codes for CASTGQGGTEAFF.

V usage is TRBV7-8 and J usage is TRBJ2-7; a weak D match, TRBD2 (5 bases). Germline values: CDR1 SGHVS, CDR2 FQNEAQ. Trimming removed 5 bases from V and 3 bases from J, with 11 bases in between. The CDR3 contains 13 residues. CDR3 sequence reads: CASSPGKVYEQYF. The DNA for the CDR3 is TGTGCCAGCAGCCCGGGGAAAGTCTACGAGCAGTACTTC.

The genes are TRBV2 and TRBJ2-7; 10 positions match TRBD1. The CDR3 runs to 15 residues. V lost 7 bases, J lost 2 bases, and 8 bases stayed unmatched. Looked up from germline, CDR1 is SNHLY and CDR2 is FYNNEI. CDR3: CASTPGQGTAYEQYF. In DNA form, the CDR3 reads TGTGCCAGCACCCCGGGACAGGGGACCGCCTACGAGCAGTACTTC.